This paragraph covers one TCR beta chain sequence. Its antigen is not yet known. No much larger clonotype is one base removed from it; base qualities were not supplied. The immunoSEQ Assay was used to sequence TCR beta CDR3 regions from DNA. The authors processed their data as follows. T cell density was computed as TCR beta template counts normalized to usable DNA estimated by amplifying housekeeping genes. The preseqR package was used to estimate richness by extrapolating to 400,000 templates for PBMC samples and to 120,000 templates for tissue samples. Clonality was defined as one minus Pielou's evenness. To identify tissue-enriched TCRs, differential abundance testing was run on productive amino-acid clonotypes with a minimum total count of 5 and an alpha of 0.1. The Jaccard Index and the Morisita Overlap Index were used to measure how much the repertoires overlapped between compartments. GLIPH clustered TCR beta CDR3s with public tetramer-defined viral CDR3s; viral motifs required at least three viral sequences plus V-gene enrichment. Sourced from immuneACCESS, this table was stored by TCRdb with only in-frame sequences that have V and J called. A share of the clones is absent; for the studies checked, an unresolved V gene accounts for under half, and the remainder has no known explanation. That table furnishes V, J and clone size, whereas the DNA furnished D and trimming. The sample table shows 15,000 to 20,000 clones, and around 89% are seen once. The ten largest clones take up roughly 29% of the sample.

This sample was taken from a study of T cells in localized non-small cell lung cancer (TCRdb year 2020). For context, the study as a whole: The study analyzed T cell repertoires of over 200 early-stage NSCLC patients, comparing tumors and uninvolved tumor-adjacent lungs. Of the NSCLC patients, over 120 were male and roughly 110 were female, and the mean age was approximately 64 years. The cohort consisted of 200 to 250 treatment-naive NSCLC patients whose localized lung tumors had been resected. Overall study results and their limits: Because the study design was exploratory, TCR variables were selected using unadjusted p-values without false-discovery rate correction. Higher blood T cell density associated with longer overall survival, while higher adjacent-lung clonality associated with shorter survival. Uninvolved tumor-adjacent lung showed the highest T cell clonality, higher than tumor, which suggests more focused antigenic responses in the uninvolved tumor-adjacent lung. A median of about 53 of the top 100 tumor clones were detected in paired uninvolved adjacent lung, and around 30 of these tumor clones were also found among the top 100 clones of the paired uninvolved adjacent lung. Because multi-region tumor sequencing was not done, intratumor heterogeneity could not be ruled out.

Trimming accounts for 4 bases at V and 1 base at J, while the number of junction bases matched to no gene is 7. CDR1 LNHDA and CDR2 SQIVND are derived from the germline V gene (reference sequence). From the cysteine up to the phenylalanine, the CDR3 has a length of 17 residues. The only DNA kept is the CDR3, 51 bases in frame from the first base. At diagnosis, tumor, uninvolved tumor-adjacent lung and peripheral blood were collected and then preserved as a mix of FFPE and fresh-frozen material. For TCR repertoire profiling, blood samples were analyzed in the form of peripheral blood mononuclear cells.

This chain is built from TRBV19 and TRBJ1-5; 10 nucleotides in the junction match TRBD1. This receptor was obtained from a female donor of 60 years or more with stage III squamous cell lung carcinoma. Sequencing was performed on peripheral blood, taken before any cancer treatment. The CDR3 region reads CASSKDPGQGSNQPQHF. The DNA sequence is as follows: TGTGCCAGTAGTAAAGATCCGGGACAGGGGAGCAATCAGCCCCAGCATTTT.